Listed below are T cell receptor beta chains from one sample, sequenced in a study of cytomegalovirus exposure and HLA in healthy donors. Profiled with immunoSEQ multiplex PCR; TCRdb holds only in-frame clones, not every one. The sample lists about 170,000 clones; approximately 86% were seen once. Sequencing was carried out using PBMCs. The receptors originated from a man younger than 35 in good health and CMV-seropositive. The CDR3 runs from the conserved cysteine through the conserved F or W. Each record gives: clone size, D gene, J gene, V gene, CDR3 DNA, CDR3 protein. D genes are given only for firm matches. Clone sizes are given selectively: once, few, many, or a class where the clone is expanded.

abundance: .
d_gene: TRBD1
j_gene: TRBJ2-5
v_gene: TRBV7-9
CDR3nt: TGTGCCAGCAGCTCATGGACAGGGAGTGAAGAGACCCAGTACTTC
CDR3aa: CASSSWTGSEETQYF

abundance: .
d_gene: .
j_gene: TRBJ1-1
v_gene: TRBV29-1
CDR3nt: TGCAGCGTTATCGGACGGGAAAGAGCTTTCTTT
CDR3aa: CSVIGRERAFF

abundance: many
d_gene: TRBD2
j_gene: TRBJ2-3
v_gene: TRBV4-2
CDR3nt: TGTGCCAGCAGCCAAGATGGCGGGGGGTCAGATACGCAGTATTTT
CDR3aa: CASSQDGGGSDTQYF

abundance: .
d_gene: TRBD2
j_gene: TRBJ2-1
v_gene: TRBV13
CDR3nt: TGTGCCAGCAGCTACCGGACTAGCGGTTACAATGAGCAGTTCTTC
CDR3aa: CASSYRTSGYNEQFF

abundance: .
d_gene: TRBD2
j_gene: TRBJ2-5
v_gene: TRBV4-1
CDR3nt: TGCGCCAGCAGCCAAACTAGCGGGAGGGAGACCCAGTACTTC
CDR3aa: CASSQTSGRETQYF

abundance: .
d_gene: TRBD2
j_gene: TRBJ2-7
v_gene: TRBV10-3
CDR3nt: TGTGCCATCAGGACTAGCGGGAGTAGATACGAGCAGTACTTC
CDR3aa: CAIRTSGSRYEQYF

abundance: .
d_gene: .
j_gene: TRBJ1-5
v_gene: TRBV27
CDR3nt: TGTGCCAGCGGGCTGCGGGCTGACTCCAATCAGCCCCAGCATTTT
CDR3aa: CASGLRADSNQPQHF

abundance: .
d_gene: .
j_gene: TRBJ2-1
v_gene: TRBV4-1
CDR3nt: TGCGCCAGCAGCCCCTACCGCGGGGATGAGCAGTTCTTC
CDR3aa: CASSPYRGDEQFF

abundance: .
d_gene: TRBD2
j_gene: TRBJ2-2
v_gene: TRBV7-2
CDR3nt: TGTGCCAGCAGCTTGGGGGGGACCAGTCCCGGGGAGCTGTTTTTT
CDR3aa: CASSLGGTSPGELFF

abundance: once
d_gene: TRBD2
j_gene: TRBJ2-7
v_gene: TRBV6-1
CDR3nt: TGTGCCAGCAGCGAAAGGGGGACTAGCGGGAGCTACGAGCAGTACTTC
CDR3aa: CASSERGTSGSYEQYF

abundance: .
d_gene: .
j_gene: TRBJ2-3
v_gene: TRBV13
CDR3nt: TGTGCCAGCAGCTTAAGATTAGCGGTAACTAGCACAGATACGCAGTATTTT
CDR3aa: CASSLRLAVTSTDTQYF

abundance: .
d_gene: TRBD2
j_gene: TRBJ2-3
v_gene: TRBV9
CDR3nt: TGTGCCAGCAGCGTCTCAGCGGGGGGTACCGATACGCAGTATTTT
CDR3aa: CASSVSAGGTDTQYF

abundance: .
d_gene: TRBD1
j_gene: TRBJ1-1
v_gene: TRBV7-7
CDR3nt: TGTGCTAGCAGCCCCATGACAGGGCTGTCTGGCACTGAAGCTTTCTTT
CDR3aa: CASSPMTGLSGTEAFF

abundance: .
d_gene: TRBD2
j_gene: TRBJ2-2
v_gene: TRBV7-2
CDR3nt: TGTGCCAGCAGCCCAACGAGACTAGCGGGAGGAACCGGGGAGCTGTTTTTT
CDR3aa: CASSPTRLAGGTGELFF

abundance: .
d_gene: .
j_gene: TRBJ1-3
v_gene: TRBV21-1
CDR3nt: TGTGCCAGCAGCAAATCCCGGGACAGTTACTCTGGAAACACCATATATTTT
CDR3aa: CASSKSRDSYSGNTIYF

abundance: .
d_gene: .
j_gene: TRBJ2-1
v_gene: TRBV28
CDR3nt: TGTGCCAGCAGTTTTTCGGTCAGGGCGAATGAGAATGAGCAGTTCTTC
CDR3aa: CASSFSVRANENEQFF

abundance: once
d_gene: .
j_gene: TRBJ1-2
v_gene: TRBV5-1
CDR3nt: TGCGCCAGCAGCATAGAGGCTCGAAGCTATGGCTACACCTTC
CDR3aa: CASSIEARSYGYTF

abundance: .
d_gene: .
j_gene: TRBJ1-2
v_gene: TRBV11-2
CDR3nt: TGTGCCAGCAGCCATGCGGGGGGCTATGGCTACACCTTC
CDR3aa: CASSHAGGYGYTF

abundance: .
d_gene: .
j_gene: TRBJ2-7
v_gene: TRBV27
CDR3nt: TGTGCCAGCAGCCCAATAGGATGGGACACCTACGAGCAGTACTTC
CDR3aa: CASSPIGWDTYEQYF

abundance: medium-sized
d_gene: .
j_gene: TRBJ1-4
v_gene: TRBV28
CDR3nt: TGTGCCAGCAGTTTAAGGACAGCCATCGGATCAACTAATGAAAAACTGTTTTTT
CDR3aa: CASSLRTAIGSTNEKLFF

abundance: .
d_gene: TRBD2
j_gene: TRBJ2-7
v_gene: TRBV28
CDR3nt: TGTGCCAGCTCTTTTCGACTAGCGGGAGGGCCTAAGTACGAGCAGTACTTC
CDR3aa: CASSFRLAGGPKYEQYF

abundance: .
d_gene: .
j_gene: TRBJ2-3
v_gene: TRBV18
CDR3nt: TGTGCCAGCTCACCACCGTCGGGGAGAGGTCTCACAGATACGCAGTATTTT
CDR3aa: CASSPPSGRGLTDTQYF

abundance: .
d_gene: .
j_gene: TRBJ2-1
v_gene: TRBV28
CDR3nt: TGTGCCAGCAGTCTAGCAGGTGCCTACAATGAGCAGTTCTTC
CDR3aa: CASSLAGAYNEQFF

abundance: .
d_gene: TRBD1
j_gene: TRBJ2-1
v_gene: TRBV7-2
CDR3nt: TGTGCCAGCAGATACACAGGGGGACCTGACCAAGAGCAGTTCTTC
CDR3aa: CASRYTGGPDQEQFF

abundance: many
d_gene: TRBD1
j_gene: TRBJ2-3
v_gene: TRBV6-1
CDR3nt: TGTGCCAGCAGGGGGACAGGAATGATCACAGATACGCAGTATTTT
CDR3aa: CASRGTGMITDTQYF

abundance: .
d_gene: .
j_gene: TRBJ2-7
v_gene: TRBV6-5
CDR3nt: TGTGCCAGCAGTTACATGCAGGACTCCTACGAGCAGTACTTC
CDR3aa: CASSYMQDSYEQYF

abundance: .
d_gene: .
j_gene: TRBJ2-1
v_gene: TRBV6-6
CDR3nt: TGTGCCAGCAGTTACGGGGTTAGGGGAACTGAGCAGTTCTTC
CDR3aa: CASSYGVRGTEQFF

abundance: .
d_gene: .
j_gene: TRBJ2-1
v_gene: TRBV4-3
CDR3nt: TGCGCCAGCAGCCAAGATCCGGGGAATGAGCAGTTCTTC
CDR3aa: CASSQDPGNEQFF

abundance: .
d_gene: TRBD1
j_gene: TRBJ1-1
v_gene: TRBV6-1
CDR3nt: TGTGCCAGCAGACCCGGGACAGGGGGGAACACTGAAGCTTTCTTT
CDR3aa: CASRPGTGGNTEAFF

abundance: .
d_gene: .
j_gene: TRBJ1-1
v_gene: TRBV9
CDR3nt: TGTGCCAGCAGCGTAGCTTCATCGGTTGGTGAAGCTTTCTTT
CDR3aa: CASSVASSVGEAFF

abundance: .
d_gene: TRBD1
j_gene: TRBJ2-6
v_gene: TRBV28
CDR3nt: TGTGCCAGCAGTTTGATCGGCCCAACAGGGGCCCCCGGCTCTGGGGCCAACGTCCTGACTTTC
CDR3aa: CASSLIGPTGAPGSGANVLTF

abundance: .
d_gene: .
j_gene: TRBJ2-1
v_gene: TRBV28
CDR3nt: TGTGCCAGCAACCAGCGTGGAGGGGCCTACAATGAGCAGTTCTTC
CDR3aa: CASNQRGGAYNEQFF

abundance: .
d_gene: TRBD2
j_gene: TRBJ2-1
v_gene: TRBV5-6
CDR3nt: TGTGCCAGCAGCTCTAGCGGGGGGCCCAATGAGCAGTTCTTC
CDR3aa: CASSSSGGPNEQFF

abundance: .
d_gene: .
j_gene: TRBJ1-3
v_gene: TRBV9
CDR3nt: TGTGCCAGCAGCGTAGAGATTGGGAGCTCTGGAAACACCATATATTTT
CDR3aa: CASSVEIGSSGNTIYF

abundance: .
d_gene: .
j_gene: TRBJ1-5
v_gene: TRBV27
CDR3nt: TGTGCCAGCAGTCCACGCAGGGGAGGGGCAGATCAGCCCCAGCATTTT
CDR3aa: CASSPRRGGADQPQHF